A selection of T cell receptor beta chains follows, all from one sample in a study of shared clonotypes between healthy human individuals. The method was immunoSEQ multiplex PCR; TCRdb's version includes in-frame clones alone and lacks a portion of them. The sample contains approximately 530,000 clones, approximately 95% of which appear only once. Sequencing input: naive CD4+ T cells sorted from blood. All receptors derive from a woman aged 30 to 39 in good health. CDR3s include the opening cysteine and the closing phenylalanine or tryptophan. The D gene is left open where the match is weak. Part of the rows lack a size; the others show once, few, many or a class for expanded clones.

v_call	clone_size	d_call	j_call	cdr3_nt	cdr3_aa
TRBV6-1	.	TRBD2	TRBJ2-1	TGTGCCAGCAGTGACTTCCCAAGGACTAGCGGCCTCTACAATGAGCAGTTCTTC	CASSDFPRTSGLYNEQFF
TRBV11-2	.	TRBD2	TRBJ2-3	TGTGCCAGCAGCTTAGTGACTAGCGGGACCACAGATACGCAGTATTTT	CASSLVTSGTTDTQYF
TRBV19	.	.	TRBJ2-5	TGTGCCAGCCAGAGCGCCGTCGGAGAGACCCAGTACTTC	CASQSAVGETQYF
TRBV6-5	.	.	TRBJ1-2	TGTGCCAGCAGGGACCGCGCCGGCTACACCTTC	CASRDRAGYTF
TRBV28	once	.	TRBJ1-5	TGTGCCAGCAATCCCCACGGCAATCAGCCCCAGCATTTT	CASNPHGNQPQHF
TRBV11-2	.	TRBD1	TRBJ1-1	TGTGCCAGCAGCTTAGATCTACAGGGGGATGCTTTCTTT	CASSLDLQGDAFF
TRBV11-2	.	.	TRBJ2-7	TGTGCCAGCAGCTTACGTCCCGGAGGATACGAGCAGTACTTC	CASSLRPGGYEQYF
TRBV6-6	.	.	TRBJ2-7	TGTGCCAGCAGGGGGGCCTCAGGGAACACCCACGAGCAGTACTTC	CASRGASGNTHEQYF
TRBV19	.	.	TRBJ2-5	TGTGCCAGTAGTATAGCGGGCCGAGGGGAGACCCAGTACTTC	CASSIAGRGETQYF
TRBV5-1	.	.	TRBJ2-3	TGCGCCAGCGCCCCCGGGGTAGAAGCGGGCTTAGTAGATACGCAGTATTTT	CASAPGVEAGLVDTQYF
TRBV9	.	.	TRBJ2-5	TGTGCCAGGGACTCTCGGGAGACCCAGTACTTC	CARDSRETQYF
TRBV6-6	.	.	TRBJ2-7	TGTGCCAGCAAAGTAGCACCGACCTACGAGCAGTACTTC	CASKVAPTYEQYF
TRBV5-1	once	.	TRBJ1-1	TGCGCCAGCAGCTTGCATCCCCACAGGGAAACTGAAGCTTTCTTT	CASSLHPHRETEAFF
TRBV2	.	TRBD2	TRBJ2-7	TGTGCCAGCAGTGAAAAGCGGGGAGGAGGGAGCTCCTACGAGCAGTACTTC	CASSEKRGGGSSYEQYF
TRBV6-1	.	.	TRBJ2-1	TGTGCCAGCAGTGAAGCGCGGGGAAACATCCTTCCCCGCTCCTACAATGAGCAGTTCTTC	CASSEARGNILPRSYNEQFF
TRBV4-2	.	.	TRBJ2-2	TGTGCCAGCAGCCAAGATGAACAGGGGAACACCGGGGAGCTGTTTTTT	CASSQDEQGNTGELFF